These 30 T cell receptor beta chains originate from one sample sequenced in a study of blood T cell repertoires in COVID-19. Measured with immunoSEQ multiplex PCR; TCRdb has only the in-frame clones, and not every one. In the table there are 66,000 or so clones, 85% to 90% of which are singletons. Sequenced sample: peripheral blood. The receptors were gathered from a man aged 50-60 years with active COVID-19.

The chain carries TRBV5-1 and TRBJ1-3; 7 nucleotides align to TRBD1. CDR1 and CDR2 (germline): SGHRS, YFSETQ. There are 14 residues in the CDR3. Trimming at V came to 0 bases and at J to 8 bases, leaving 5 bases not matched to a gene. DNA for the CDR3: TGCGCCAGCAGCTTGGACAGGGGCAGCTACACCATATATTTT. It codes for CASSLDRGSYTIYF.

This sequence joins TRBV16 and TRBJ1-5; TRBD1 is a possible D gene (6 bases). In germline, CDR1 is KGHSY, CDR2 FQNENV. The V end lost 7 bases, the J end lost 3 bases, and 13 bases lay between the germline ends. The CDR3 has 14 residues. This chain's CDR3 is CASNINRVNQPQHF. The CDR3 DNA sequence: TGTGCCAGCAATATTAACAGGGTCAATCAGCCCCAGCATTTT.

The J gene is TRBJ1-6, the V gene TRBV7-2; 11 nucleotides agree with TRBD1. This CDR3 comprises 19 residues. In germline, CDR1 is SGHTA, CDR2 FQGNSA. Unmatched junction bases numbered 10, after V lost 3 bases and J lost 3 bases. The CDR3 DNA sequence: TGTGCCAGCAGCTTCCTAGGGACGGGGACAGGGGGCTATAATTCACCCCTCCACTTT. Translated, it gives CASSFLGTGTGGYNSPLHF.

The V and J genes are TRBV21-1 and TRBJ1-6. TRBV21-1 is deemed a pseudogene. The CDR3 is made up of 13 amino acids. The CDR3 loop reads CASSRGSDSPLHF. The CDR3 DNA sequence: TGTGCCAGCTCCCGGGGGTCCGACTCACCCCTCCACTTT.

The chain is built from TRBV30 and TRBJ2-7; TRBD1 aligns across 8 bases. The length of the CDR3 is 14 residues. CDR1 GTSNPN and CDR2 SVGIG come from the germline V gene (reference sequence). J was trimmed by 6 bases and V by 1 base; bases with no gene match: 8. In DNA, the CDR3 is TGTGCCTGGAGTGGGGGGTCCAGGGGGCGCGAGCAGTACGTC. Amino acids: CAWSGGSRGREQYV.

The DNA of the CDR3 is TGTGCCAGCAGCGCCCGGAGAAACAGGGATAATGAGCAGTTCTTC. It yields the protein CASSARRNRDNEQFF. The chain joins TRBV7-8 to TRBJ2-1; D perhaps matches TRBD1 (6 bases). The germline CDR1 and CDR2 sequences are SGHVS and FQNEAQ. The CDR3 extends over 15 amino acids. V lost 5 bases to trimming and J lost 7 bases, with 18 bases between them. Full variable domain (remainder filled in from reference TRBV7-8 and TRBJ2-1): GAGVSQSPRYKVAKRGQDVALRCDPISGHVSLFWYQQALGQGPEFLTYFQNEAQLDKSGLPSDRFFAERPEGSVSTLKIQRTQQEDSAVYLCASSARRNRDNEQFFGPGTRLTVL.

The chain combines TRBV6-1 with TRBJ1-3; D is undetermined. The length of the CDR3 is 14 residues. CDR1 and CDR2 (germline): MNHNS, SASEGT. V lost 2 bases, J lost 4 bases, and 9 bases lay in between. Written as DNA, the CDR3 is TGTGCCAGCAGTGAATGGGGAGGCGGAAACACCATATATTTT. This encodes CASSEWGGGNTIYF.

The chain is built from TRBV2 and TRBJ2-1; the match to TRBD2 covers 8 bases. Looked up from germline, CDR1 is SNHLY and CDR2 is FYNNEI. The junction had 13 bases not matched to a gene; V was cut back by 7 bases and J by 8 bases. The CDR3 spans 15 residues. CDR3 coding DNA: TGTGCCAGCATGGGGGGAACTAGCGGTTACGATGAGCAGTTCTTC. Its translation is CASMGGTSGYDEQFF.

The V gene is TRBV6-5, the J gene TRBJ2-7; 10 nucleotides align to TRBD1. Germline V lookup: CDR1 MNHEY, CDR2 SVGAGI. The CDR3 has 14 residues. Unmatched junction bases numbered 3, after V lost 7 bases and J lost 0 bases. This CDR3 is CASTGTGDSYEQYF. For the CDR3, the DNA is TGTGCCAGCACCGGGACAGGGGACTCCTACGAGCAGTACTTC.

V usage is TRBV6-4 and J usage is TRBJ2-7; 12 bases agree with TRBD2. The V segment lost 4 bases and the J segment 0 bases; nucleotides outside the gene matches: 4. The CDR3 sequence is 16 residues long. The V gene's germline CDR1 is MRHNA and CDR2 SNTAGT. CDR3 nucleotide sequence: TGTGCCAGCAGTGGCGGACTAGCGGGGACCTCCTACGAGCAGTACTTC. It translates to CASSGGLAGTSYEQYF.

This chain connects TRBV29-1 to TRBJ2-7; TRBD1 aligns across 10 bases. This CDR3 is built from 14 residues. V lost 6 bases, J lost 4 bases, and 9 bases stayed unmatched. Germline CDR1 is SQVTM and CDR2 is ANQGSEA. The CDR3 nucleotides are TGCAGCGTAACAGACAGGGGGCTTCAGTACGAGCAGTACTTC. This gives the protein CSVTDRGLQYEQYF.

This sequence joins TRBV6-6 and TRBJ2-7; 7 nucleotides align to TRBD2. With 4 bases clipped from V and 7 bases from J, the junction kept 13 bases outside the gene matches. The CDR3 covers 15 residues. Germline loops: CDR1 MNHNY, CDR2 SVGAGI (reference sequence). This CDR3 is CASSSGGGGRIEQYF. In DNA, the CDR3 is TGTGCCAGCAGTTCGGGGGGTGGAGGCAGGATTGAGCAGTACTTC.

The rearrangement uses TRBV6-5 and TRBJ1-3, with 7 nucleotides matching TRBD1. CDR1 is MNHEY and CDR2 is SVGAGI in the germline V gene. The V gene end was trimmed by 6 bases and the J gene end by 2 bases; junction bases not matched to a gene: 1. The CDR3 contains 13 residues. CDR3 amino acids: CASSDRAGNTIYF. The CDR3 region has the DNA TGTGCCAGCAGCGACAGGGCTGGAAACACCATATATTTT.

This sequence joins TRBV5-1 and TRBJ1-1; D is possibly TRBD1 (5 bases). Trimming pared 5 bases from V and 4 bases from J, leaving 18 bases between. Germline V gives CDR1 SGHRS, CDR2 YFSETQ. This CDR3 comprises 15 residues. CDR3 nucleotide sequence: TGCGCCAGCAGGGAGCCAGGGCCGGCATTCACTGAAGCTTTCTTT. It codes for CASREPGPAFTEAFF.

This chain connects TRBV18 to TRBJ1-1; 10 bases match TRBD1. Germline lookup yields CDR1 KGHSH and CDR2 LQKENI. V lost 5 bases and J lost 6; bases outside the gene matches: 9. The CDR3 loop spans 15 amino acids. The CDR3 protein is CASSAQPGQGAEAFF. CDR3 DNA: TGTGCCAGCTCAGCCCAACCCGGACAGGGGGCTGAAGCTTTCTTT.

There are a few counts of this clone. This chain joins TRBV5-4 and TRBJ1-5; TRBD1 might be the D (6 bases). The germline V gene has CDR1 SGHNT and CDR2 YYREEE (reference sequence). This CDR3 has 14 residues. Trimming removed 4 bases from V and 4 bases from J, with 12 bases in between. In DNA form, the CDR3 reads TGTGCCAGCAGCATCACAGGGTTGAATCAGCCCCAGCATTTT. It is translated as CASSITGLNQPQHF.

The V gene is TRBV5-1, the J gene TRBJ2-1; D is perhaps TRBD2 (6 bases). Between the trimmed V and J ends, which lost 0 bases and 3 bases, there was a span of 13 bases. This CDR3 is 16 amino acids long. CDR1 is SGHRS, CDR2 YFSETQ, per germline. CDR3 amino acids: CASSLGAPGGYNEQFF. CDR3 in DNA: TGCGCCAGCAGCTTGGGGGCACCCGGGGGCTACAATGAGCAGTTCTTC.

J is TRBJ1-5 and V is TRBV2; D is undetermined. The V end was cut by 4 bases, the J end by 7 bases, with 14 bases between. CDR3 length equals 14 residues. Looked up from germline, CDR1 is SNHLY and CDR2 is FYNNEI. CDR3 region: CASSGLGSQQPQHF. CDR3 in DNA: TGTGCCAGCAGTGGGTTGGGCAGTCAACAGCCCCAGCATTTT.

This clone was seen once. The chain recombines TRBV27 with TRBJ2-3; the match to TRBD2 covers 8 bases. V was pared by 7 bases and J by 1 base, with 7 bases of the junction left unmatched. Germline V gene lookup returns CDR1 MNHEY and CDR2 SMNVEV (reference sequence). The CDR3 runs to 15 residues. The DNA for the CDR3 is TGTGCCAGCACCCCGGGGGGGGTTGGCACAGATACGCAGTATTTT. Its translation is CASTPGGVGTDTQYF.

CDR3 region: CASSSLQGSGFTEAFF. The CDR3 DNA reads TGTGCCAGCAGCTCTCTCCAGGGTTCAGGGTTTACTGAAGCTTTCTTT. This sequence joins TRBV5-6 and TRBJ1-1, with D perhaps matching TRBD1 (5 bases). The ends were cut back, 3 bases at V and 5 bases at J, with 20 bases in the middle. Looked up from germline, CDR1 is SGHDT and CDR2 is YYEEEE. The CDR3 spans 16 residues.

The chain recombines TRBV5-1 with TRBJ2-1; 10 bases agree with TRBD2. Germline CDR1 reads SGHRS; CDR2 reads YFSETQ. CDR3 size: 15 residues. The junction had 5 bases not matched to a gene; V was cut back by 4 bases and J by 4 bases. The chain's CDR3 is CASSETSGVYNEQFF. CDR3 nucleotide sequence: TGCGCCAGCAGCGAAACTAGCGGGGTGTACAATGAGCAGTTCTTC.

The J gene is TRBJ2-1, the V gene TRBV14, with 10 bases that match TRBD2. V trimming: 6 bases; J trimming: 4 bases; junction bases outside the gene matches: 6. CDR3 length equals 15 residues. The germline V gene encodes CDR1 SGHDN and CDR2 FVKESK. The CDR3 region is CASRQTSGSYNEQFF. In nucleotides, the CDR3 is TGTGCCAGCAGACAGACTAGCGGGTCATACAATGAGCAGTTCTTC.

This clone has a handful of counts. This rearrangement joins TRBV6-6 to TRBJ1-5, with a tentative D call TRBD1 (6 bases). Per the germline V gene, CDR1 is MNHNY and CDR2 is SVGAGI (reference sequence). Trimming took 4 bases from V and 6 from J, leaving 13 bases between them. This CDR3 spans 14 amino acids. The CDR3: CASSFLQQGQPQHF. CDR3 sequence (DNA): TGTGCCAGCAGTTTTTTACAACAGGGTCAGCCCCAGCATTTT.

The chain links TRBV12-3 or TRBV12-4 to TRBJ1-2; 8 nucleotides align to TRBD1. V trimming: 7 bases; J trimming: 8 bases; junction bases outside the gene matches: 9. This CDR3 is built from 13 residues. The CDR3 loop reads CASTPRTGSGYTF. The DNA for the CDR3 is TGTGCCAGCACCCCCCGGACAGGGAGCGGCTACACCTTC.

The genes are TRBV5-6 and TRBJ1-2; no definite D call. The V and J ends lost 7 bases and 3 bases respectively, with 19 bases between them. The CDR3 is 15 amino acids. Per the germline V gene, CDR1 is SGHDT and CDR2 is YYEEEE. The CDR3 DNA is TGTGCCAGCTCCCGGGCGGGCCGCCTCGACTATGGCTACACCTTC. It yields the protein CASSRAGRLDYGYTF.

The rearrangement uses TRBV6-1 and TRBJ2-3, with a possible D match to TRBD2 (5 bases). Trimming took off 3 bases at V and 6 bases at J, with 10 bases between the two ends. Germline-derived CDR1 and CDR2 are MNHNS and SASEGT. This CDR3 is built from 13 residues. CDR3 bases: TGTGCCAGCAGTGAGAGGGTCCGGGATACGCAGTATTTT. It codes for CASSERVRDTQYF.

The chain uses TRBV12-3 or TRBV12-4 and TRBJ1-1; D may be TRBD1 (5 bases). The CDR3 is 13 amino acids. Trimming stripped 0 bases from V and 10 bases from J, with 12 bases between. The CDR3 sequence is CASSLARGIAAFF. CDR3 in DNA: TGTGCCAGCAGTTTAGCCCGGGGGATTGCAGCTTTCTTT.

The V gene is TRBV9, the J gene TRBJ2-1, with D perhaps TRBD2 (6 bases). This CDR3 has 15 residues. The germline V and J ends were trimmed by 1 base and 4 bases, with 12 bases remaining between them. The germline CDR1 and CDR2 sequences are SGDLS and YYNGEE. DNA of the CDR3: TGTGCCAGCAGCGTAACTAGCACCCCATACAATGAGCAGTTCTTC. Translating gives CASSVTSTPYNEQFF.

This chain joins TRBV6-5 and TRBJ1-1; D not certain. Germline lookup yields CDR1 MNHEY and CDR2 SVGAGI. The CDR3 is made up of 12 amino acids. Between the trimmed V and J ends, which lost 8 bases and 7 bases, there was a span of 14 bases. Here the CDR3 DNA reads TGTGCCAGCCCCCGGGATCTCGGTGAAGCTTTCTTT. Translated, it gives CASPRDLGEAFF.

The chain's CDR3 is CASSVAPGQGVDTQYF. The CDR3 DNA reads as TGTGCCAGCAGCGTGGCTCCGGGACAGGGGGTAGATACGCAGTATTTT. The rearrangement joins TRBV5-5 to TRBJ2-3; 11 bases map to TRBD1. V lost 4 bases, J lost 5 bases, and 9 bases stayed unmatched. CDR1 SGHKS and CDR2 YYEKEE come from the germline V gene (reference sequence). The length of the CDR3 is 16 residues.